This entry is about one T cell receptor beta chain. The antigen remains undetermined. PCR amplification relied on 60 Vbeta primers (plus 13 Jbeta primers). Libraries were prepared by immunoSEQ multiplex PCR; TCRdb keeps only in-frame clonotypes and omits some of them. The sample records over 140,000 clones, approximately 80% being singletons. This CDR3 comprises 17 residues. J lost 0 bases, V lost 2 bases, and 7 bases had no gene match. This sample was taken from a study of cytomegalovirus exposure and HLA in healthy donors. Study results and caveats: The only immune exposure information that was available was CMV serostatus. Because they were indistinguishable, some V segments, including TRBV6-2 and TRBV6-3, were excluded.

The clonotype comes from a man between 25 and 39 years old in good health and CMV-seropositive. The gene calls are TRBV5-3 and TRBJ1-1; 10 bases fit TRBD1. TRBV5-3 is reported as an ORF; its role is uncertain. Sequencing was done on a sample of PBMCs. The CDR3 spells CARSLDRGPKMNTEAFF. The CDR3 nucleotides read TGTGCCAGAAGCTTAGACAGGGGGCCGAAAATGAACACTGAAGCTTTCTTT.